The 7 T cell receptor beta chains below come from one sample, sequenced in a study of blood T cell repertoires in COVID-19. Assay used: immunoSEQ multiplex PCR; TCRdb lists only in-frame clones, some missing. The table includes about 360,000 clones, 70% to 90% detected once. Sequencing input: peripheral blood. The receptors were sampled from an older woman with COVID-19, enrolled during active disease.

The chain couples TRBV5-1 to TRBJ2-3; 7 bases align to TRBD2. Germline V gene data show CDR1 as SGHRS and CDR2 as YFSETQ. The CDR3 loop spans 16 amino acids. The V segment lost 0 bases and the J segment 1 base; nucleotides outside the gene matches: 5. The DNA of the CDR3 is TGCGCCAGCAGCTTGGGGTTACGGGGGGGCACAGATACGCAGTATTTT. This translates into CASSLGLRGGTDTQYF. The entire variable domain, with the rest obtained from reference TRBV5-1 and TRBJ2-3, is as follows: KAGVTQTPRYLIKTRGQQVTLSCSPISGHRSVSWYQQTPGQGLQFLFEYFSETQRNKGNFPGRFSGRQFSNSRSEMNVSTLELGDSALYLCASSLGLRGGTDTQYFGPGTRLTVL.

The chain carries TRBV19 and TRBJ1-4, with D maybe TRBD1 (6 bases). The V end was cut by 6 bases, the J end by 8 bases, with 10 bases between. Germline V gene sequence: CDR1 LNHDA, CDR2 SQIVND (reference sequence). CDR3 length equals 12 residues. CDR3 coding DNA: TGTGCCAGTAGCCTTGACAGGGAAAAACTGTTTTTT. This translates into CASSLDREKLFF.

This chain uses TRBV7-6 with TRBJ2-7, with unresolved D. V shed 3 bases and J shed 5 bases, with 14 bases lying between them. The CDR3 has 14 amino acids. Per the germline V gene, CDR1 is SGHVS and CDR2 is FNYEAQ. In nucleotides, the CDR3 is TGTGCCAGCAGCTTCGGAACAGAAGGTAACGAGCAGTACTTC. Protein: CASSFGTEGNEQYF. Using reference TRBV7-6 and TRBJ2-7 for the parts outside the CDR3, the full variable domain is GAGVSQSPRYKVTKRGQDVALRCDPISGHVSLYWYRQALGQGPEFLTYFNYEAQQDKSGLPNDRFSAERPEGSISTLTIQRTEQRDSAMYRCASSFGTEGNEQYFGPGTRLTVT.

The V gene is TRBV7-2, the J gene TRBJ1-1; no definite D call. Germline-derived CDR1 and CDR2 are SGHTA and FQGNSA. This CDR3 is 14 amino acids long. Trimming pared 4 bases from V and 1 base from J, leaving 10 bases between. CDR3 in DNA: TGTGCCAGCAGCTCTCAGGCGTCGAACACTGAAGCTTTCTTT. It specifies CASSSQASNTEAFF.

The gene calls are TRBV5-1 and TRBJ2-1; 12 bases match TRBD2. Germline V gene data show CDR1 as SGHRS and CDR2 as YFSETQ. After removal of 4 bases from V and 2 bases from J, the junction contained 4 bases not matched to a gene. The CDR3 loop spans 16 amino acids. The CDR3 DNA sequence: TGCGCCAGCAGCCAAAGACTAGCGGGGGCCTACAATGAGCAGTTCTTC. Translated, it gives CASSQRLAGAYNEQFF.

The chain is built from TRBV2 and TRBJ1-2; TRBD1 aligns across 7 bases. Germline V gene sequence: CDR1 SNHLY, CDR2 FYNNEI. V lost 6 bases and J lost 8; bases outside the gene matches: 6. The CDR3 runs 12 residues. For the CDR3, the DNA is TGTGCCAGCAGACTGACAGGGCAGGGCTACACCTTC. It is translated as CASRLTGQGYTF.

The genes are TRBV6-5 and TRBJ1-5; TRBD1 aligns across 8 bases. J gave up 1 base and V 8 bases, and 4 bases lay outside the gene matches. The CDR3 extends over 14 amino acids. Germline values: CDR1 MNHEY, CDR2 SVGAGI. DNA of the CDR3: TGTGCCAGCTCGGACAGGGTGAGCAATCAGCCCCAGCATTTT. As protein: CASSDRVSNQPQHF.